One sample yielded the 9 T cell receptor beta chains listed below, sequenced in a study of metastatic and nonmetastatic thyroid tumors. TCRdb reassembled clones from the PCR reads with MiXCR. The table lists tens of thousands of clones, about a quarter of them singletons. None of the patients had undergone any treatment ahead of thyroid surgery. The sequenced material came from blood. The source is a male donor with papillary thyroid cancer or a benign thyroid nodule (not recorded which). Some clones in this sample may be carry-over from other donors' samples.

This clone was found many times. This may come from a read error, since a much larger clone is one base off. V usage is TRBV5-1 and J usage is TRBJ2-1; D remains unclear. The germline V gene has CDR1 SGHRS and CDR2 YFSETQ. CDR3 length equals 13 residues. The CDR3 DNA follows: TGCGTCAGCAGCTTGGAAGGCCCAAGTGAGCAGTTCTTC. Translating gives CVSSLEGPSEQFF.

Details on this clone: This may be a read error, as it is one base from a much larger clone. V gene TRBV5-8 combines with J gene TRBJ2-7, with 7 bases that match TRBD2. V lost 6 bases to trimming and J lost 8 bases; unmatched junction nucleotides: 17. CDR1 SGHTS and CDR2 YDEGEE come from the germline V gene. This CDR3 region has 15 residues. The CDR3 sequence: CASNLLTSVGLKQYF. The DNA for the CDR3 is TGTGCCAGCAACCTGCTAACTAGCGTGGGGCTCAAGCAGTACTTC.

This clone is labeled as medium-sized. The chain recombines TRBV5-1 with TRBJ1-2; no firm D call. Deletions cut 5 bases from V and 2 bases from J, with 10 bases between. The germline V gene encodes CDR1 SGHRS and CDR2 YFSETQ. CDR3 length equals 13 residues. CDR3 nucleotide sequence: TGCGCCAGCAGTCCAGAGACGAACTATGGCTACACCTTC. This gives the protein CASSPETNYGYTF.

V gene TRBV11-3 combines with J gene TRBJ2-7; TRBD2 is a possible D gene (6 bases). Germline V gene data show CDR1 as SGHNT and CDR2 as YENEEA. This CDR3 region has 14 residues. V was trimmed by 1 base and J by 10 bases, leaving 17 bases between them. The CDR3 protein is CASSLVRSGRGQYF. The CDR3 nucleotides are TGTGCCAGCAGCTTAGTGAGGAGCGGGCGGGGACAGTACTTC.

In regard to this clone: At one boundary the junction diverges from the germline segment, which might be a read error. V usage is TRBV19 and J usage is TRBJ1-6; 7 nucleotides align to TRBD1. Germline V gene sequence: CDR1 LNHDA, CDR2 SQIVND (reference sequence). The CDR3 has 14 amino acids. CDR3 protein: CASSVGQASSRLHF. The DNA of the CDR3 is TGTGCCAGTAGTGTTGGACAGGCCAGTTCACGCCTCCACTTT.

The V and J genes are TRBV6-2 or TRBV6-3 and TRBJ2-7; D not certain. The V end lost 0 bases, the J end lost 2 bases, and 5 bases lay between the germline ends. Germline V gene sequence: CDR1 MNHEY, CDR2 SVGEGT. The CDR3 length is 13 residues. CDR3 DNA sequence: TGTGCCAGCAGTTACTCGCCCGCCTACGAGCAGTACTTC. Translated, it gives CASSYSPAYEQYF.

The chain links TRBV5-1 to TRBJ2-7; D might be TRBD2 (6 bases). Germline V lookup: CDR1 SGHRS, CDR2 YFSETQ. Trimming cost V 4 bases and J 6 bases, with 20 bases left between them. The CDR3 is 15 residues long. CDR3 DNA sequence: TGCGCCAGCAGCCTGGGCGTCAGGGACTCTTCCGAGCAGTACTTC. Translating gives CASSLGVRDSSEQYF.

This clone was recorded many times. The genes are TRBV7-9 and TRBJ2-7, with D possibly matching TRBD2 (6 bases). Germline V gives CDR1 SEHNR, CDR2 FQNEAQ (reference sequence). The CDR3 length is 12 residues. V dropped 3 bases and J dropped 4 bases, with 7 bases sitting between them. The CDR3 sequence: CASSFAGYEQYF. The CDR3, as DNA: TGTGCCAGCAGCTTTGCGGGATACGAGCAGTACTTC.

The chain carries TRBV4-1 and TRBJ2-3; D is ambiguous. Deletions cut 4 bases from V and 6 bases from J, with 14 bases between. Per germline, CDR1 MGHRA and CDR2 YSYEKL. The CDR3 contains 14 residues. This CDR3 is CASSPIAVEDTQYF. The CDR3, as DNA: TGCGCCAGCAGCCCAATCGCGGTAGAGGATACGCAGTATTTT.